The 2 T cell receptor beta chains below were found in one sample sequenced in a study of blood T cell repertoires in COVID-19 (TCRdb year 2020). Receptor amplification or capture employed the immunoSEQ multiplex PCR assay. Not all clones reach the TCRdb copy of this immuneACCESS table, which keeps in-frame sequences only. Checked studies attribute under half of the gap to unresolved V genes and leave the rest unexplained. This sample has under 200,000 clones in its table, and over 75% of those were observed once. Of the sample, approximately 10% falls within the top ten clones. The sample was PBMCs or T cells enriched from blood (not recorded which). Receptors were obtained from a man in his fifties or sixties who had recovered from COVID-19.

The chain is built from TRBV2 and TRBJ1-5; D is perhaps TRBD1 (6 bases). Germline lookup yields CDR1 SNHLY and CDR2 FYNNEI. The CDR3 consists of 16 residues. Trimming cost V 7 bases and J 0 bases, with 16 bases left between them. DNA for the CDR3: TGTGCCAGCAAGGGGGAGCGAGGGTATAGCAATCAGCCCCAGCATTTT. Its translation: CASKGERGYSNQPQHF.

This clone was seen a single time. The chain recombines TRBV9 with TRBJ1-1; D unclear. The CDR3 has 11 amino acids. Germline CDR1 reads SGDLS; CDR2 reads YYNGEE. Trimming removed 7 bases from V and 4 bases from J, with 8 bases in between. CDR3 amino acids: CASLSVTEAFF. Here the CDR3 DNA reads TGTGCCAGCCTCAGCGTCACTGAAGCTTTCTTT.